This record looks at one TCR beta chain sequence and its context. This record comes from a study of blood T cells in healthy people across ages. Combining a sample-barcoded 5' primer with a J-beta primer mix, a second PCR ran for 7 to 11 cycles. A single record per CDR3 protein comes from TCRdb applying MiXCR to the 5' RACE reads. The sample contains 550,000 to 700,000 distinct CDR3 sequences, roughly 28% of which appear only once. This CDR3 region has 16 residues. The ends lost 3 bases at V and 0 bases at J; junction bases unmatched: 10. From germline, CDR1 is DFQATT and CDR2 SNEGSKA (reference sequence).

The chain has TRBV20-1 and TRBJ1-2, with TRBD1 identical over 7 bases. The sequencing input was blood. The origin of this receptor is a woman aged 70 to 79 in good health. The chain's CDR3 is CSASPDRSQSNYGYTF. As DNA, the CDR3 is TGCAGTGCTAGCCCGGACAGGTCCCAGTCTAACTATGGCTACACCTTC.